This is a list of T cell receptor beta chains from one sample in a study of T cell clones after liver transplantation. TCRdb keeps only in-frame clones here, not all; method: immunoSEQ multiplex PCR. The sample has 50,000 to 55,000 clones; approximately 71% are singletons. The sample consisted of CD4+ T cells from blood, taken around 4.5 years after liver transplant. All receptors come from a human patient who received a liver transplant. Part of the T cell pool may stem from the graft donor. CDR3s include the opening cysteine and the closing phenylalanine or tryptophan. The D gene is left open where the match is weak. Where a row states a size, it is once, few, many or the class of an expanded clone; other rows omit it.

V gene	clone size	D gene	J gene	CDR3 DNA	CDR3 protein
TRBV7-6	few	NA	TRBJ2-2	TGTGCCAGCAGCTTAGCAGGAGGCCAGGCCACCGGGGAGCTGTTTTTT	CASSLAGGQATGELFF
TRBV21-1	NA	NA	TRBJ1-2	TGTGCCAGCAGCAGTAGGTACTATGGCTACACCTTC	CASSSRYYGYTF
TRBV6-6	NA	NA	TRBJ1-2	TGTGCCAGCAGGCGACAGGCTAACTATGGCTACACCTTC	CASRRQANYGYTF
TRBV28	NA	NA	TRBJ1-1	TGTGCCAGCAGGGAGACAGTTAACACTGAAGCTTTCTTT	CASRETVNTEAFF
TRBV28	few	TRBD1	TRBJ1-1	TGTGCCAGCACCCCCCCCGGGACAGGTGAAGCTTTCTTT	CASTPPGTGEAFF
TRBV7-2	NA	NA	TRBJ2-5	TGTGCCAGCAGCTTATACATCCAAGAGACCCAGTACTTC	CASSLYIQETQYF
TRBV27	few	TRBD1	TRBJ2-5	TGTGCCAGCAGTAGCTGGGACAGGTCGACCCAGTACTTC	CASSSWDRSTQYF
TRBV19	NA	NA	TRBJ1-3	TGTGCCAGTGGGGAGGCAGCTGGAAACACCATATATTTT	CASGEAAGNTIYF
TRBV28	NA	NA	TRBJ2-7	TGTGCCAGCAGTCTTACGGGAACCTTCGCCTTGGCGACAAGTTACGAGCAGTACTTC	CASSLTGTFALATSYEQYF
TRBV5-4	NA	TRBD2	TRBJ2-3	TGTGCCAGCAGCTCCCTCTTAGCGGGACTACGCACAGATACGCAGTATTTT	CASSSLLAGLRTDTQYF
TRBV12-5	few	TRBD1	TRBJ2-1	TGTGCTAGTGGTCGACAGGGGAGGTTCAATGAGCAGTTCTTC	CASGRQGRFNEQFF
TRBV25-1	NA	NA	TRBJ2-1	TGTGCCAGCAGTGATACGAACTACAATGAGCAGTTCTTC	CASSDTNYNEQFF
TRBV19	NA	TRBD1	TRBJ1-5	TGTGCCAGTAATCCGACAGGGGGCTCTCAGCCCCAGCATTTT	CASNPTGGSQPQHF
TRBV7-2	NA	NA	TRBJ1-2	TGTGCCAGCAGCTTAGCGGTCAGGGAGAACTATGGCTACACCTTC	CASSLAVRENYGYTF
TRBV5-1	NA	NA	TRBJ1-5	TGCGCCAGCAGCACGACGGTCAATCAGCCCCAGCATTTT	CASSTTVNQPQHF
TRBV6-1	NA	NA	TRBJ2-7	TGTGCCAGCAGTGAACCCCGCCGCTCCTACGAGCAGTACTTC	CASSEPRRSYEQYF
TRBV7-8	NA	NA	TRBJ1-5	TGTGCCAGCAGAATAGGGACCGCGGATTCTCAGCCCCAGCATTTT	CASRIGTADSQPQHF
TRBV27	few	NA	TRBJ1-1	TGTGCCAGCAGTTTATCTCCTCCGACCGGGACTGAAGCTTTCTTT	CASSLSPPTGTEAFF
TRBV5-1	few	NA	TRBJ2-7	TGCGCCAGCAGCCAATTGGGGGGAACCTACGAGCAGTACTTC	CASSQLGGTYEQYF
TRBV9	NA	NA	TRBJ1-1	TGTGCCAGCAGCGTTTCGGGGGCAGTAAACACTGAAGCTTTCTTT	CASSVSGAVNTEAFF
TRBV10-3	NA	NA	TRBJ2-5	TGTGCCATCAAAGGAACAGGGAACCAAGAGACCCAGTACTTC	CAIKGTGNQETQYF
TRBV9	NA	NA	TRBJ2-3	TGTGCCAGCAGCGATGGGGGAGGTTATGGGGCAGATACGCAGTATTTT	CASSDGGGYGADTQYF
TRBV29-1	NA	TRBD1	TRBJ2-3	TGCAGCGCCCGACAGGGGACAGATACGCAGTATTTT	CSARQGTDTQYF
TRBV19	NA	NA	TRBJ2-7	TGTGCCAGTGGGTTATACTACGAGCAGTACTTC	CASGLYYEQYF
TRBV29-1	NA	NA	TRBJ1-1	TGCAGCGTTTCCAGCCAACGTGGGAACACTGAAGCTTTCTTT	CSVSSQRGNTEAFF
TRBV28	NA	NA	TRBJ2-7	TGTGCCAGCAGTTCTCCGTCTCTAAACTACGAGCAGTACTTC	CASSSPSLNYEQYF
TRBV18	NA	NA	TRBJ2-7	TGTGCCAGCTCCCTCACTCGGGACTCCCACGAGCAGTACTTC	CASSLTRDSHEQYF
TRBV18	many	NA	TRBJ1-1	TGTGCCAGCTCACCACAACCGGACACTGAAGCTTTCTTT	CASSPQPDTEAFF